Described below is a single T cell receptor (beta chain) sequence and its context. This specimen belongs to a study of blood T cell repertoires in COVID-19. About the research overall: Material from acute and convalescent COVID-19 was sourced from the United States, Italy and Spain. From T cells, B-cell-depleted T cells, or PBMCs came the material, which was cDNA or gDNA.

As originally analysed: Amplified reference gene primers provided the basis for estimating nucleated cell counts. The repertoire was sequenced with immunoSEQ multiplex PCR; TCRdb's copy has only in-frame clones and lacks some. D and trimming were read from the DNA, whereas the V and J calls and clone size are those reported in that table. The table includes 76,000 or so clones, under 95% detected once. The source is a human donor in a cohort sampled during active COVID-19. Sample: peripheral blood.

For the CDR3, the DNA is TGTGCCAGCAGCTTCACTAGCGGGGACGGCTACGAGCAGTACTTC. This sequence encodes CASSFTSGDGYEQYF. V and J are TRBV7-6 and TRBJ2-7; the match to TRBD2 covers 10 bases. There are 15 residues in the CDR3. Germline lookup yields CDR1 SGHVS and CDR2 FNYEAQ. Trimming at V came to 3 bases and at J to 3 bases, leaving 5 bases not matched to a gene.